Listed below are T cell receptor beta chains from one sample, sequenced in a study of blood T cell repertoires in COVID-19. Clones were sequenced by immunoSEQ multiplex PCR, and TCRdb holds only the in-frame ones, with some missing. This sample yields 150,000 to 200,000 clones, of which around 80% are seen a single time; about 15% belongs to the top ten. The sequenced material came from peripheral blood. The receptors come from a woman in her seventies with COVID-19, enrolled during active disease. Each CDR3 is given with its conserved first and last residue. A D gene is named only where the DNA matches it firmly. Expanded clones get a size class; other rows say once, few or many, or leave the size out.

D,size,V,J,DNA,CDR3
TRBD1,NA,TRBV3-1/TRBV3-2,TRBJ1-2,TGTGCCAGCAGCCAAGGAACAGGGGGCATCTATGGCTACACCTTC,CASSQGTGGIYGYTF
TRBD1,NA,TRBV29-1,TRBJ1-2,TGCAGCGTTAACACTTTACGGGGACAGTATGGCTACACCTTC,CSVNTLRGQYGYTF
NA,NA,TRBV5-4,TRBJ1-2,TGTGCCAGCAGCCCCCGGCGGGGGGGCGCGGGACTCTATGGCTACACCTTC,CASSPRRGGAGLYGYTF
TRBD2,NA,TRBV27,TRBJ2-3,TGTGCCAGCAGGGGGGGGACTGGTGGTTATACGCAGTATTTT,CASRGGTGGYTQYF
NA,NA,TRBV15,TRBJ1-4,TGTGCCACCAGCCTGGAGGGAAGGAATGAAAAACTGTTTTTT,CATSLEGRNEKLFF
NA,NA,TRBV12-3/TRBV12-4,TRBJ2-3,TGTGCCAGCAGCCCCCCGGGGGCAGATACGCAGTATTTT,CASSPPGADTQYF
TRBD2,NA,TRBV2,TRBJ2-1,TGTGCCCGCGAACTAGCGGATACTTACAATGAGCAGTTCTTC,CARELADTYNEQFF
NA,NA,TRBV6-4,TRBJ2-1,TGTGCCAGCAGTCAGGCCAACAATAATGAGCAGTTCTTC,CASSQANNNEQFF
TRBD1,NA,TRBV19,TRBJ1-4,TGTGCCAGTCTCGGGACAGGGGTTCTCAGCCGGGAAAAACTGTTTTTT,CASLGTGVLSREKLFF
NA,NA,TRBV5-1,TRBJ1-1,TGCGCCAGCAGCGTAAATCAGGGAGGGTCAACTGAAGCTTTCTTT,CASSVNQGGSTEAFF
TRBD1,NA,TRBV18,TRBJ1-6,TGTGCCAGCTCACCCGGACAGGGCCCTAATTCACCCCTCCACTTT,CASSPGQGPNSPLHF
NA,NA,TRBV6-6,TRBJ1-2,TGTGCCAGCAGAAGGGTAGGGGAATCAGTCGGCTACACCTTC,CASRRVGESVGYTF
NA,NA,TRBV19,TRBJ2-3,TGTGCCAGTACTGAGGGAACCACAGATACGCAGTATTTT,CASTEGTTDTQYF
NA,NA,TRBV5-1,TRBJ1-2,TGCGCCAGCAGCGAGGACGGGGGGTTAGTCGCTGGCTACACCTTC,CASSEDGGLVAGYTF
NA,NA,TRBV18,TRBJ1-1,TGTGCCAGCTCACGGGGACAGAACACTGAAGCTTTCTTT,CASSRGQNTEAFF
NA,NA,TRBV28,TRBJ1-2,TGTGCCAGCAGTCGGTCCCTTAACTATGGCTACACCTTC,CASSRSLNYGYTF
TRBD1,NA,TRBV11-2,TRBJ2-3,TGTGCCAGCAGCTTGGGTCCTGCAGGGGGAGATACGCAGTATTTT,CASSLGPAGGDTQYF
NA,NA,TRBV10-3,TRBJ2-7,TGTGCCATCAGTGAGTCGAAGGGCGGGGCTCCCTACGAGCAGTACTTC,CAISESKGGAPYEQYF
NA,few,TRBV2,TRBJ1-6,TGTGCCAGCAGTGAACAGAGACAAAAAAGTTCACCCCTCCACTTT,CASSEQRQKSSPLHF
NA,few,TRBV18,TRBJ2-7,TGTGCCAGCTCAACTACAGGGTACGAGCAGTACTTC,CASSTTGYEQYF
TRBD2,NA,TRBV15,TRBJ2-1,TGTGCCACCAGCAGAGCTAGCGGCTCCTACAATGAGCAGTTCTTC,CATSRASGSYNEQFF
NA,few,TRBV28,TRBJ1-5,TGTGCCAGCAGTTTATTCGACAAATACAATCAGCCCCAGCATTTT,CASSLFDKYNQPQHF
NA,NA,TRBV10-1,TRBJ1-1,TGCGCCAGCAGTGAGTCGGGGAGGGCAGCTTTCTTT,CASSESGRAAFF
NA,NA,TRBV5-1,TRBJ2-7,TGCGCCAGCAGCTTGGAACCATTGGCCTCCTACGAGCAGTACTTC,CASSLEPLASYEQYF
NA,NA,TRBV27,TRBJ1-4,TGTGCCAGCAGGGCCCCGGGCATGAGGGCAACTAATGAAAAACTGTTTTTT,CASRAPGMRATNEKLFF
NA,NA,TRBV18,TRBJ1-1,TGTGCCAGCTCACCTCTCCTCTCGAACACTGAAGCTTTCTTT,CASSPLLSNTEAFF
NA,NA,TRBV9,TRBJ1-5,TGTGCCAGCAGCCAATGGGGGGGAAAACAGCCCCAGCATTTT,CASSQWGGKQPQHF
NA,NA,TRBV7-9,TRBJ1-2,TGTGCCAGCAGCCCGGCGGGCCCCGGTGGCTACACCTTC,CASSPAGPGGYTF
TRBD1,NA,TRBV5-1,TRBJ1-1,TGCGCCAGCAGCTCAGGGACAGGACACACTGAAGCTTTCTTT,CASSSGTGHTEAFF
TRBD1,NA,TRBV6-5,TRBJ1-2,TGTGCCAGCAGTTACCGACAGGGGGGCTACACCTTC,CASSYRQGGYTF
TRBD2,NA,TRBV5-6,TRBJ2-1,TGTGCCAGCAGCTTATCCGGGACTAGCGGGAGTATCTACAATGAGCAGTTCTTC,CASSLSGTSGSIYNEQFF
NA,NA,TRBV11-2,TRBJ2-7,TGTGCCAGCAGCTTACCCGAATTAGCGGCCCCCTACGAGCAGTACTTC,CASSLPELAAPYEQYF
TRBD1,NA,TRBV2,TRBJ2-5,TGTGCCAGCAGCGTTGACAGGGGGCAAGAGACCCAGTACTTC,CASSVDRGQETQYF
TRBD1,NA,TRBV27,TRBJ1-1,TGTGCCAGCAGTTTCAGGGGGCGATTCGCTGAAGCTTTCTTT,CASSFRGRFAEAFF
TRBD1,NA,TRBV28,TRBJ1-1,TGTGCCAGCAGTTTAATCAGGGGGCCGAGGCCTTTCTTT,CASSLIRGPRPFF
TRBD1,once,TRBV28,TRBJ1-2,TGTGCCAGCAAAAGGGGGCAGAGTGGCTACACCTTC,CASKRGQSGYTF
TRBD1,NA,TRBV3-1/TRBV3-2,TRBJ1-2,TGTGCCAGCAGCCCACAGGGGATTAATGCTGGCTACACCTTC,CASSPQGINAGYTF
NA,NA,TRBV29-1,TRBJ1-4,TGCAGCGCGAACTCACAGGAAAAACTGTTTTTT,CSANSQEKLFF
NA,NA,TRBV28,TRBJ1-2,TGTGCCAGCTCACGGGGGTTAGGCTATGGCTACACCTTC,CASSRGLGYGYTF
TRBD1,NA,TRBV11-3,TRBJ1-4,TGTGCCAGCAGCTTAGCCCCCAGGACAGGGAATGGGGATGAAAAACTGTTTTTT,CASSLAPRTGNGDEKLFF
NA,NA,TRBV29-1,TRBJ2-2,TGCAGCATTCCCAGCGTTCTAGGGGATCTGACGGCCGACGGGGAGCTGTTTTTT,CSIPSVLGDLTADGELFF
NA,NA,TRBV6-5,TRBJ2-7,TGTGCCAGCACAGCGGCCCACGAGCAGTACTTC,CASTAAHEQYF
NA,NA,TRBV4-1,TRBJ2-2,TGCGCCAGCAGCCAAGATCCCGACACCGGGGAGCTGTTTTTT,CASSQDPDTGELFF
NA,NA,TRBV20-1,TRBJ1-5,TGCAGTGCTAGTAGAGGGAGCGCCAATCAGCCCCAGCATTTT,CSASRGSANQPQHF
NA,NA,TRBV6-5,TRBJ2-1,TGTGCCATAGGACAGCCTTACAATGAGCAGTTCTTC,CAIGQPYNEQFF
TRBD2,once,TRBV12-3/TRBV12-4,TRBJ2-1,TGTGCCAGCAGTAATAGCGGGGGTAATGAGCAGTTCTTC,CASSNSGGNEQFF
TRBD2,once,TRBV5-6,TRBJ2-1,TGTGCCAGCAGCACCTGGACTAGCGGGGCGGGAAATGAGCAGTTCTTC,CASSTWTSGAGNEQFF
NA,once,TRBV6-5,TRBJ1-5,TGTGCCAGCAGTTACTCGAAGGGGGATAGCAATCAGCCCCAGCATTTT,CASSYSKGDSNQPQHF